Listed below are T cell receptor beta chains from one sample, sequenced in a study of T cells in Graves' hyperthyroidism and ophthalmopathy. Each CDR3 protein is one row after TCRdb ran MiXCR on the multiplex PCR reads. The sample holds a few hundred thousand distinct CDR3 sequences, about 16% seen once. The specimen sequenced was blood. Every receptor here comes from a woman in her sixties with Graves' ophthalmopathy. CDR3s leave out the opening cysteine and the closing phenylalanine or tryptophan. A D gene is named only where the DNA matches it firmly.

>TRBV24-1|NA|TRBJ2-1
ATSDPKAHGTYNEQF
>TRBV18|TRBD2|TRBJ2-2
ASSPGTTNTGELF
>TRBV27|NA|TRBJ1-1
ASSLGRLNTEAF
>TRBV6-1|NA|TRBJ1-1
ASSINRATTEAF
>TRBV7-3|NA|TRBJ1-6
ASSFEPGPNSPLH
>TRBV9|TRBD2|TRBJ2-3
ASSVLGTGEGRDTQY
>TRBV27|TRBD1|TRBJ2-7
ATRDRPSSEQH
>TRBV5-1|TRBD1|TRBJ2-7
ASSGARDRGQGEQY
>TRBV20-1|NA|TRBJ2-1
SARDLITDEQF
>TRBV11-2|NA|TRBJ2-5
ASSLSRISVPAASRAVQETQY
>TRBV5-1|NA|TRBJ2-6
ASSLVGEGANVLT
>TRBV10-2|NA|TRBJ1-1
ASSESALEAF
>TRBV5-5|NA|TRBJ1-5
ASSIRVEGNQPQH
>TRBV9|NA|TRBJ1-4
ASSVAGADEKLF
>TRBV5-1|NA|TRBJ2-7
ASSFGPGMSYEQY
>TRBV2|NA|TRBJ1-1
ATELGGQARNTEAF
>TRBV3-1|NA|TRBJ1-1
ASSDPSRTEAF
>TRBV28|NA|TRBJ2-5
ASSGGQETQY
>TRBV3-1|TRBD2|NA
ASSRPSGRANEQY
>TRBV28|NA|TRBJ2-7
ASSFMGAPTEGAYEQY
>TRBV20-1|TRBD2|TRBJ2-7
SAGTTSRNEQY
>TRBV30|TRBD1|TRBJ1-2
AWSVAGGASGYT
>TRBV3-1|NA|TRBJ2-1
ASSQGGDSRSYNEQF
>TRBV20-1|TRBD2|TRBJ2-5
SARGGRVPGRAETQY
>TRBV7-2|NA|TRBJ2-7
ASSPSRASYEQY
>TRBV2|NA|TRBJ2-4
ASELEQTKNIQY
>TRBV2|TRBD1|TRBJ2-6
ASRGTGLSGANVLT
>TRBV9|TRBD2|TRBJ2-7
ASSAQRDGRIYEQY
>TRBV24-1|TRBD2|TRBJ2-7
AALAGHSYEQY
>TRBV7-3|TRBD1|TRBJ2-1
ASSPGQDYNEQF
>TRBV7-9|TRBD2|TRBJ2-1
ASSQGRGGEF